What follows is one T cell receptor beta chain and its context. The antigen remains unidentified. The data belong to a study of CD8+ T cells in alopecia areata. General study points: Normal scalp showed lower clonality than lesional scalp, especially alopecia totalis/universalis.

Extraction and reverse transcription of RNA yielded cDNA as the sequencing template. Profiling relied on immunoSEQ multiplex PCR, and the TCRdb table lists in-frame clones only, not all of them. Of 150,000 to 200,000 clones in the sample, 67% were seen once. Germline V lookup: CDR1 SEHNR, CDR2 FQNEAQ (reference sequence). The CDR3 length is 12 residues. The V end was cut by 5 bases, the J end by 4 bases, with 9 bases between. The chain links TRBV7-9 to TRBJ2-7; D is uncertain. The sequenced sample was CD8+ T cells sorted from blood, obtained at week 0. This clonotype originated in a human donor with alopecia areata. CDR3 coding DNA: TGTGCCAGCAGCCAGACGCCTTACGAGCAGTACTTC. It codes for CASSQTPYEQYF.